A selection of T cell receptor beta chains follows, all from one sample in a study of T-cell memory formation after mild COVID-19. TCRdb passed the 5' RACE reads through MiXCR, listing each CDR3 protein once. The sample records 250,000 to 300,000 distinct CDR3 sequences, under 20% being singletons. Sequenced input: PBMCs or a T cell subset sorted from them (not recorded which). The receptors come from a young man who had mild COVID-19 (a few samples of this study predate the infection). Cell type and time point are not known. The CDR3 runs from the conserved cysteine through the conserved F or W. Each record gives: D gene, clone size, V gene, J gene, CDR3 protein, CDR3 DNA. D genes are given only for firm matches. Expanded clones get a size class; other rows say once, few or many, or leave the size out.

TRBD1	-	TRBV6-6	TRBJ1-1	CASRANRGGTEAFF	TGTGCCAGCAGAGCAAACAGGGGAGGTACTGAAGCTTTCTTT
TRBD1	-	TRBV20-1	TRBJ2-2	CIATDRANTGELFF	TGCATTGCTACCGACAGGGCGAACACCGGGGAGCTGTTTTTT
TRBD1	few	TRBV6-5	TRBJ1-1	CASSYTSTGASEAFF	TGTGCCAGCAGTTACACTTCGACAGGGGCCAGTGAAGCTTTCTTT
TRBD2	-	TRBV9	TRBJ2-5	CASSVDSSGGPYKETQYF	TGTGCCAGCAGCGTAGACTCTAGCGGGGGGCCCTACAAAGAGACCCAGTACTTC
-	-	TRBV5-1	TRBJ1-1	CASSLQAGNTEAFF	TGCGCCAGCAGCCTACAAGCAGGGAACACTGAAGCTTTCTTT
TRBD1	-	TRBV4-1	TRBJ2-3	CASSLFTGAYHGTDTQYF	TGCGCCAGCAGCCTTTTTACAGGGGCGTATCATGGTACAGATACGCAGTATTTT
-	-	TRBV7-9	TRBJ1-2	CASSFADTENYGYTF	TGTGCCAGCAGCTTTGCCGACACAGAGAACTATGGCTACACCTTC
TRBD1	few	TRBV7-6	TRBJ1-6	CASSLQGAVNSPLHF	TGTGCCAGCAGCTTACAGGGGGCTGTTAATTCACCCCTCCACTTT
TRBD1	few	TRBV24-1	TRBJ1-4	CATSDSTGATNEKLFF	TGTGCCACCAGTGACTCTACAGGGGCAACTAATGAAAAACTGTTTTTT
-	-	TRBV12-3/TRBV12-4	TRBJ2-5	CASGKKTQYF	TGTGCCAGTGGGAAAAAGACCCAGTACTTC
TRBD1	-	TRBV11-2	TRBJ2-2	CASLRPDRGRGGELFF	TGTGCCAGCTTACGGCCTGACAGGGGGCGCGGCGGGGAGCTGTTTTTT
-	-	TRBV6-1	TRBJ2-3	CASSEPPGRTGDTQYF	TGTGCCAGCAGTGAGCCCCCCGGACGGACGGGAGATACGCAGTATTTT
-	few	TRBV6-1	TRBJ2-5	CASSTPWAQYF	TGTGCCAGCAGTACCCCGTGGGCCCAGTACTTC
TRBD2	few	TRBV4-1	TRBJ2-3	CASSRALAGSTDTQYF	TGCGCCAGCAGCCGGGCACTAGCGGGGAGCACAGATACGCAGTATTTT
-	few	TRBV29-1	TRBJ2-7	CSVVHQTRYEQYF	TGCAGCGTTGTTCACCAGACTCGATACGAGCAGTACTTC
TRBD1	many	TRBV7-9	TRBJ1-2	CASSLGDREAYGYTF	TGTGCCAGCAGCTTGGGTGACAGGGAGGCGTATGGCTACACCTTC
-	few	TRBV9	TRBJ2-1	CASSPHRVSYNEQFF	TGTGCCAGCAGCCCCCACAGGGTCTCCTACAATGAGCAGTTCTTC
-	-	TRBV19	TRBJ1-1	CASSLVEGTEAFF	TGTGCCAGTAGTCTCGTGGAGGGCACTGAAGCTTTCTTT
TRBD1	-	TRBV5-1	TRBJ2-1	CASSSPRDRVVENEQFF	TGCGCCAGCAGCTCGCCCCGGGACAGGGTCGTCGAAAATGAGCAGTTCTTC
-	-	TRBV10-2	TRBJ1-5	CASNAGTAWPQHF	TGCGCCAGCAATGCAGGCACGGCCTGGCCCCAGCATTTT
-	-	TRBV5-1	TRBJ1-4	CASSSRGTNEKLFF	TGCGCCAGCAGCTCGAGAGGAACTAATGAAAAACTGTTTTTT
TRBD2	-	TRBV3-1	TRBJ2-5	CASSQASGGPQETQYF	TGTGCCAGCAGCCAGGCTAGCGGGGGCCCCCAAGAGACCCAGTACTTC
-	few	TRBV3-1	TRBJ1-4	CASSDRIIGEKLFF	TGTGCCAGCAGCGACAGGATAATAGGAGAAAAACTGTTTTTT
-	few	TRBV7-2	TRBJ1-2	CASSAYNIGDYGYTF	TGTGCCAGCAGCGCGTATAACATTGGGGACTATGGCTACACCTTC
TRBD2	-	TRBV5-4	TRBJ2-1	CASLAGGHNEQFF	TGTGCCAGTTTAGCGGGGGGGCATAATGAGCAGTTCTTC
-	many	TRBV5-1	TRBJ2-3	CASSSGTGGTDTQYF	TGCGCCAGCAGCTCAGGCACGGGGGGCACAGATACGCAGTATTTT
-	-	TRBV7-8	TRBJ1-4	CASSPGHGLAANEKLFF	TGTGCCAGCAGCCCCGGACATGGCCTCGCGGCTAATGAAAAACTGTTTTTT
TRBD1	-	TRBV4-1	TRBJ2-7	CASSQEGTGLDYEQYF	TGCGCCAGCAGCCAGGAAGGGACAGGGTTAGACTACGAGCAGTACTTC
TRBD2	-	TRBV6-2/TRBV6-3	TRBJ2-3	CASTRGGSPDTQYF	TGTGCCAGCACCCGGGGGGGCTCCCCGGATACGCAGTATTTT
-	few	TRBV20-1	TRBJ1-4	CSAWTTVNEKLFF	TGCAGTGCTTGGACAACCGTAAATGAAAAACTGTTTTTT
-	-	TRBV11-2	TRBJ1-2	CASSLVEYGYTF	TGTGCCAGCAGCTTAGTGGAGTACGGCTACACCTTC
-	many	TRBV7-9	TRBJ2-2	CASSLGLEVLTTGELFF	TGTGCCAGCAGCTTAGGACTTGAGGTTCTTACCACCGGGGAGCTGTTTTTT
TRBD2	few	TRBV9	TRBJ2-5	CASSAAGRFIETQYF	TGTGCCAGCAGCGCCGCCGGGAGGTTCATAGAGACCCAGTACTTC
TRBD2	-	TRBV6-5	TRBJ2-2	CASSPSGGHTGELFF	TGTGCCAGCAGTCCTAGCGGGGGGCACACCGGGGAGCTGTTTTTT
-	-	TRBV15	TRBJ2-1	CATGAGRSSYNEQFF	TGTGCCACCGGGGCGGGGCGATCATCCTACAATGAGCAGTTCTTC
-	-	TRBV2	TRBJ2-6	CASNSDASGANVLTF	TGTGCCAGCAACAGTGATGCATCTGGGGCCAACGTCCTGACTTTC
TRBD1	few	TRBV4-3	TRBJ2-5	CASSQEGPGGAETQYF	TGCGCCAGCAGCCAAGAGGGACCAGGGGGAGCGGAGACCCAGTACTTC
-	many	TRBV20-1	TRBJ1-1	CSARSGVRTEAFF	TGCAGTGCTAGATCAGGGGTGAGGACTGAAGCTTTCTTT
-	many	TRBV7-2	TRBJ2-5	CASSRRTEETQYF	TGTGCCAGCAGCCGTCGGACAGAAGAGACCCAGTACTTC
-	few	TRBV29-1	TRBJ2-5	CSVEQETQYF	TGCAGCGTAGAACAAGAGACCCAGTACTTC
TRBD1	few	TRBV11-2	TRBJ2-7	CASSTTGMNYEQYF	TGTGCCAGCAGCACGACAGGGATGAACTACGAGCAGTACTTC
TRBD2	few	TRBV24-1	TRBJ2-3	CATSGATSGLAGGDTQYF	TGTGCCACCAGTGGCGCGACATCGGGACTAGCGGGGGGAGATACGCAGTATTTT
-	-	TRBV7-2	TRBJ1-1	CASSWDGRYTEAFF	TGTGCCAGCAGCTGGGACGGCCGTTACACTGAAGCTTTCTTT
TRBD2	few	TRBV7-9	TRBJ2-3	CASSRPGLAGTDTQYF	TGTGCCAGCAGTCGCCCGGGACTAGCGGGCACAGATACGCAGTATTTT
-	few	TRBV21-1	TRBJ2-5	CASRETVMIKETQYF	TGTGCCAGCAGGGAGACAGTGATGATCAAGGAGACCCAGTACTTC
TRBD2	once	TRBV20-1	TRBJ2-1	CSARWASGGTYNEQFF	TGCAGTGCTAGGTGGGCTAGCGGGGGGACCTACAATGAGCAGTTCTTC
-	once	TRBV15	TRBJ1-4	CATGRATNEKLFF	TGTGCCACCGGGCGAGCAACTAATGAAAAACTGTTTTTT
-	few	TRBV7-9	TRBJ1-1	CASSLGGTPVAFF	TGTGCCAGCAGCTTAGGAGGGACCCCAGTGGCTTTCTTT
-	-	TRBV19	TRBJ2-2	CASRHSGELFF	TGTGCCAGTCGACATTCCGGGGAGCTGTTTTTT
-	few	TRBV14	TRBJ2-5	CASSQDRRGTLETQYF	TGTGCCAGCAGCCAAGATCGCAGAGGGACCTTAGAGACCCAGTACTTC
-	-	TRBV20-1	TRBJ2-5	CSVRGGVETQYF	TGCAGTGTCAGAGGGGGGGTAGAGACCCAGTACTTC
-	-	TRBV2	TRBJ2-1	CASSLSYEQFF	TGTGCCAGCAGTCTTTCCTATGAGCAGTTCTTC
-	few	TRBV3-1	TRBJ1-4	CASREEGRGEKLFF	TGTGCCAGCCGGGAGGAGGGGCGCGGGGAAAAACTGTTTTTT
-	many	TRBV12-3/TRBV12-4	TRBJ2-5	CASSSADGETQYF	TGTGCCAGCAGTTCAGCGGACGGTGAGACCCAGTACTTC
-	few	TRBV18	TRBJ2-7	CASSPRRDPYEQYF	TGTGCCAGCTCACCACGCAGGGACCCCTACGAGCAGTACTTC
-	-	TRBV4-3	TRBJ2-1	CASSQEAGAGTYNEQFF	TGCGCCAGCAGCCAAGAGGCAGGGGCGGGGACCTACAATGAGCAGTTCTTC
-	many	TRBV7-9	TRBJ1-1	CASSPFTRGNTEAFF	TGTGCCAGCAGCCCTTTCACTAGGGGGAACACTGAAGCTTTCTTT